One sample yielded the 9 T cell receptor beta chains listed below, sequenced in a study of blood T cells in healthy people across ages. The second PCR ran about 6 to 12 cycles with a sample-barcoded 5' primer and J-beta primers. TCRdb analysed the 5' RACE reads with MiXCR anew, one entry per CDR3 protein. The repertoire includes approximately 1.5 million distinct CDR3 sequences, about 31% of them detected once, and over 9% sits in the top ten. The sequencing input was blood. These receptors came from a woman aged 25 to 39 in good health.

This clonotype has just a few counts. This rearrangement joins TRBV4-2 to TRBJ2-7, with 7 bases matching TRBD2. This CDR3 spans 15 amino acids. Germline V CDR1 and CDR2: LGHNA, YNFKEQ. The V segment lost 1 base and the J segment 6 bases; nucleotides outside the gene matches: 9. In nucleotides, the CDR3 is TGTGCCAGCAGCCAAGGAAGCGGGGAGGGTGTCGAGCAGTACTTC. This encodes CASSQGSGEGVEQYF.

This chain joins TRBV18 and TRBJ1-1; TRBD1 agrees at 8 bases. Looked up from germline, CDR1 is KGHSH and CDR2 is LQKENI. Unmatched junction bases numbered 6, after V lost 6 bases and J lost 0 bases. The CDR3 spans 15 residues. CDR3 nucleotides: TGTGCCAGCTCTCAGGGGGCTCAGCTGAACACTGAAGCTTTCTTT. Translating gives CASSQGAQLNTEAFF.

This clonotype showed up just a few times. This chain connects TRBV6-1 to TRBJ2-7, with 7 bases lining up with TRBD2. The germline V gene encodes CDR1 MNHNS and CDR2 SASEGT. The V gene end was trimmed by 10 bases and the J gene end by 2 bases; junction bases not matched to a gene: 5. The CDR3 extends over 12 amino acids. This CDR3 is CATLGGAYEQYF. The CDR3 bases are TGTGCCACCCTGGGGGGGGCCTACGAGCAGTACTTC.

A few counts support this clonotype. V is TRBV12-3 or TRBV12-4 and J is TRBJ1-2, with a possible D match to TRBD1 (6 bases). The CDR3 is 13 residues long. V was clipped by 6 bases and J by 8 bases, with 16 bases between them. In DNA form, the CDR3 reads TGTGCCAGCAGCAAATTACAGGGAATCGGCTACACCTTC. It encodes CASSKLQGIGYTF.

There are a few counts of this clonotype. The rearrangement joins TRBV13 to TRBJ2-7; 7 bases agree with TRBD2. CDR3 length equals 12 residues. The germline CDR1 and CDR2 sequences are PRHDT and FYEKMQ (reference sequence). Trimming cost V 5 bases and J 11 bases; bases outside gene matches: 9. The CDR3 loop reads CASSVRGSGKYF. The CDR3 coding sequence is TGTGCCAGCAGCGTCCGGGGGAGCGGGAAGTACTTC.

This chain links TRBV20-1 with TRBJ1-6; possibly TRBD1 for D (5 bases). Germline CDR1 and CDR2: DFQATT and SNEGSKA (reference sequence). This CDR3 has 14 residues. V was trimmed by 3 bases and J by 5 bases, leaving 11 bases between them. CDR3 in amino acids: CSASDRHHNSPLHF. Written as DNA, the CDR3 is TGCAGTGCTAGTGACAGACACCATAATTCACCCCTCCACTTT.

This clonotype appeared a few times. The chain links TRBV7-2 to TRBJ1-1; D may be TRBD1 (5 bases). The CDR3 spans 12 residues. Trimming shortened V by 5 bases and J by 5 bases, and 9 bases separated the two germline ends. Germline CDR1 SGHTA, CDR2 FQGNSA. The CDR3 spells CASSPGWTEAFF. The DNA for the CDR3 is TGTGCCAGCAGCCCAGGGTGGACTGAAGCTTTCTTT.

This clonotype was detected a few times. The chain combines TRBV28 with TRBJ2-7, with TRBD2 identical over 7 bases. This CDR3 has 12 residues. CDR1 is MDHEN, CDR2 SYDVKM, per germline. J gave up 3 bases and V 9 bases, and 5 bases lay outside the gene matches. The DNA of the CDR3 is TGTGCCAGTAAGATAGCGGGCTACGAGCAGTACTTC. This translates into CASKIAGYEQYF.

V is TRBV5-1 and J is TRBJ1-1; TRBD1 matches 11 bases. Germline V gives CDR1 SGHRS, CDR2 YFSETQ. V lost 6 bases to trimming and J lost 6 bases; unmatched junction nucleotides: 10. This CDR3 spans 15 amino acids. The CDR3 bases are TGCGCCAGCATTCAAGCCCCGGGACAGGGGGCTGAAGCTTTCTTT. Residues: CASIQAPGQGAEAFF.